This entry features one TCR beta chain sequence. This sample is part of a study of T cell changes during pregnancy in multiple sclerosis. The protocol was immunoSEQ multiplex PCR, while the TCRdb copy is restricted to in-frame clones and leaves out a portion. The sample lists about 57,000 clones, approximately 90% seen once, with about 3.8% in the top ten. The CDR3 loop spans 14 amino acids. Germline assignment: CDR1 SGHTA and CDR2 FQGTGA. Trimming removed 4 bases from V and 11 bases from J; junction bases left unmatched: 13. Specimen: peripheral blood, collected after pregnancy. This sequence was found in a female donor in good health, enrolled as a control in a pregnancy study. The J gene is TRBJ2-7, the V gene TRBV7-3; TRBD2 aligns across 8 bases. CDR3 residues: CASSSTATGGQKYF. In DNA form, the CDR3 reads TGTGCCAGCAGCTCTACTGCGACGGGAGGGCAGAAGTACTTC.